A single sample gave rise to the 16 T cell receptor beta chains below, sequenced in a study of cytomegalovirus exposure and HLA in healthy donors (dated by TCRdb to about 2017). Library method: the immunoSEQ multiplex PCR assay. A mixture of 60 forward primers for TCR Vbeta segments and 13 reverse primers for TCR Jbeta segments was used in the multiplex PCR. TCRdb provides this immuneACCESS table in a form limited to in-frame rearrangements. Some clones are lacking; in checked studies, under half of them reflect an unresolved V gene, and why the rest are absent is not known. The table for this sample lists some 170,000 clones; 80% of them were counted only once. The ten largest clones add up to 9% to 10% of the sample. Sequences were obtained from PBMCs. Receptor source: a man between 18 and 29 years old in good health and CMV-seropositive.

The chain combines TRBV20-1 with TRBJ2-5; D is uncertain. The CDR3 is 10 amino acids. Trimming took 7 bases from V and 5 from J, leaving 8 bases between them. Germline assignment: CDR1 DFQATT and CDR2 SNEGSKA (reference sequence). DNA of the CDR3: TGCAGTGTCACGGGTGAGACCCAGTACTTC. Protein sequence: CSVTGETQYF.

The chain couples TRBV5-4 to TRBJ2-2; a possible D gene is TRBD2 (6 bases). Germline lookup yields CDR1 SGHNT and CDR2 YYREEE (reference sequence). The CDR3 is made up of 16 amino acids. The V end was cut by 1 base, the J end by 0 bases, with 10 bases between. CDR3: CASSLSRGTNTGELFF. As DNA, the CDR3 is TGTGCCAGCAGCTTGAGCCGGGGGACGAACACCGGGGAGCTGTTTTTT.

The J gene is TRBJ2-7, the V gene TRBV5-6, with a weak D call TRBD1 (5 bases). Germline V lookup: CDR1 SGHDT, CDR2 YYEEEE. V dropped 0 bases and J dropped 4 bases, with 14 bases sitting between them. There are 15 residues in the CDR3. CDR3: CASSLGPRVAYEQYF. The CDR3 DNA reads as TGTGCCAGCAGCTTGGGACCCAGGGTGGCTTACGAGCAGTACTTC.

The V and J genes are TRBV5-5 and TRBJ1-1, with D hard to call. This CDR3 has 16 amino acids. The germline V gene has CDR1 SGHKS and CDR2 YYEKEE (reference sequence). Trimming removed 0 bases at V and 5 bases at J, with 17 bases between. CDR3 in amino acids: CASSLGSVIPWTEAFF. CDR3 nucleotide sequence: TGTGCCAGCAGCTTGGGGTCGGTCATCCCGTGGACTGAAGCTTTCTTT.

V and J are TRBV6-1 and TRBJ1-5; TRBD1 matches at 7 bases. This CDR3 region has 15 residues. CDR1 MNHNS and CDR2 SASEGT come from the germline V gene. V lost 4 bases to trimming and J lost 7 bases; unmatched junction nucleotides: 10. CDR3 amino acids: CASSAGTVSGQPQHF. The CDR3 region has the DNA TGTGCCAGCAGTGCCGGGACAGTATCAGGCCAGCCCCAGCATTTT.

This chain uses TRBV5-1 with TRBJ1-1; TRBD1 might be the D (5 bases). Between the trimmed V and J ends, which lost 6 bases and 6 bases, there was a span of 21 bases. CDR3 length: 15 residues. Germline V gene data show CDR1 as SGHRS and CDR2 as YFSETQ. The CDR3: CASNTGDGVIPEAFF. The CDR3 DNA reads as TGCGCCAGCAATACGGGGGACGGGGTGATCCCTGAAGCTTTCTTT.

This clone was found a few times. The J gene is TRBJ1-1, the V gene TRBV19; no definite D call. Germline lookup yields CDR1 LNHDA and CDR2 SQIVND (reference sequence). This CDR3 is 12 amino acids long. Trimming removed 3 bases at V and 7 bases at J, with 9 bases between. CDR3 residues: CASSIPGLEAFF. The DNA for the CDR3 is TGTGCCAGTAGTATCCCTGGCCTTGAAGCTTTCTTT.

The V call is TRBV18, the J call TRBJ1-1; D is ambiguous. Germline assignment: CDR1 KGHSH and CDR2 LQKENI. Trimming stripped 4 bases from V and 0 bases from J, with 15 bases between. This CDR3 has 16 amino acids. CDR3 bases: TGTGCCAGCTCACGATCCCCCAGGAACATGAACACTGAAGCTTTCTTT. Translating it yields CASSRSPRNMNTEAFF.

The J gene is TRBJ1-1, the V gene TRBV18, with D hard to call. CDR1 KGHSH and CDR2 LQKENI come from the germline V gene. The length of the CDR3 is 18 residues. V lost 3 bases to trimming and J lost 0 bases, with 20 bases between them. The CDR3 coding sequence is TGTGCCAGCTCACCGAATCAACAGCCCGAGATAATGAACACTGAAGCTTTCTTT. Amino acid sequence: CASSPNQQPEIMNTEAFF.

The V gene is TRBV19, the J gene TRBJ1-2, with D maybe TRBD1 (5 bases). The CDR3 runs 15 residues. Trimming left V 9 bases short and J 0 bases short, with 17 bases between. Germline-derived CDR1 and CDR2 are LNHDA and SQIVND (reference sequence). This chain's CDR3 is CASTPQGDPNYGYTF. CDR3 nucleotide sequence: TGTGCCAGCACACCCCAGGGCGATCCTAACTATGGCTACACCTTC.

The chain carries TRBV5-1 and TRBJ2-5, with 7 bases aligning to TRBD1. The V segment lost 4 bases and the J segment 4 bases; nucleotides outside the gene matches: 16. Germline lookup yields CDR1 SGHRS and CDR2 YFSETQ. The CDR3 loop spans 17 amino acids. The CDR3 reads CASSPGEGALWGETQYF. In DNA form, the CDR3 reads TGCGCCAGCAGCCCTGGAGAGGGGGCCCTCTGGGGAGAGACCCAGTACTTC. Full variable domain (missing parts from reference TRBV5-1 and TRBJ2-5): KAGVTQTPRYLIKTRGQQVTLSCSPISGHRSVSWYQQTPGQGLQFLFEYFSETQRNKGNFPGRFSGRQFSNSRSEMNVSTLELGDSALYLCASSPGEGALWGETQYFGPGTRLLVL.

This sequence joins TRBV11-2 and TRBJ2-7; TRBD2 aligns across 10 bases. V was pared by 1 base and J by 2 bases, with 5 bases of the junction left unmatched. Germline CDR1 and CDR2: SGHAT and FQNNGV. This CDR3 is built from 16 residues. The CDR3 sequence: CASSLGTSGRTYEQYF. In DNA form, the CDR3 reads TGTGCCAGCAGCTTAGGGACTAGCGGTAGAACCTACGAGCAGTACTTC.

CDR3 sequence: CASSPRFAGNTIYF. CDR3 nucleotide sequence: TGTGCCAGCAGTCCGCGGTTTGCTGGAAACACCATATATTTT. V gene TRBV27 combines with J gene TRBJ1-3, with no clear D. Trimming cost V 5 bases and J 2 bases, with 10 bases left between them. In germline, CDR1 is MNHEY, CDR2 SMNVEV (reference sequence). This CDR3 is 14 amino acids long.

This clone was counted between two and nine times. The rearrangement uses TRBV5-6 and TRBJ1-1, with 8 positions matching TRBD1. CDR3 length: 14 residues. V gave up 3 bases and J gave up 3 bases; unmatched junction bases: 4. Looked up from germline, CDR1 is SGHDT and CDR2 is YYEEEE. The DNA for the CDR3 is TGTGCCAGCAGCTCCGGACAGGGTCACACTGAAGCTTTCTTT. It codes for CASSSGQGHTEAFF.

This chain uses TRBV28 with TRBJ1-2; 10 nucleotides match TRBD1. J lost 10 bases, V lost 3 bases, and 2 bases had no gene match. CDR1 is MDHEN and CDR2 is SYDVKM in the germline V gene. This CDR3 spans 12 amino acids. CDR3 protein: CASSLTGGFYTF. Here the CDR3 DNA reads TGTGCCAGCAGTTTGACAGGGGGCTTCTACACCTTC.

This clone was counted only a few times. This chain's CDR3 is CASSQDLDFATTSETLHF. DNA for the CDR3: TGTGCCAGCAGCCAAGATCTCGACTTTGCCACGACGAGTGAGACCCTCCACTTT. The chain has TRBV4-2 and TRBJ1-6; the D is unclear. This CDR3 region has 18 residues. Germline V lookup: CDR1 LGHNA, CDR2 YNFKEQ. V was pared by 0 bases and J by 14 bases, with 26 bases between.